The T cell receptor beta chain under discussion was sequenced for a study of blood T cell repertoires in COVID-19. In the original workflow: Estimation of nucleated cell counts was performed using reference gene primer amplification. TCRdb keeps only in-frame clones here, not all; method: immunoSEQ multiplex PCR. V, J and clone size were drawn from that table, and D and trimming were deduced from the DNA. The table lists 200,000 to 250,000 clones, 80% to 90% of them singletons. The sample taken for sequencing was peripheral blood. The TCR was taken from a young man with COVID-19, enrolled during active disease.

The DNA for the CDR3 is TGTGCCTGGAGTGTGAGGCCTAGCGGGAGGTCCTACAATGAGCAGTTCTTC. This encodes CAWSVRPSGRSYNEQFF. The chain combines TRBV30 with TRBJ2-1; 11 nucleotides match TRBD2. The CDR3 runs 17 residues. V lost 0 bases to trimming and J lost 1 base; unmatched junction nucleotides: 5. The germline V gene encodes CDR1 GTSNPN and CDR2 SVGIG (reference sequence). The whole variable domain, remainder taken from reference TRBV30 and TRBJ2-1, is SQTIHQWPATLVQPVGSPLSLECTVEGTSNPNLYWYRQAAGRGLQLLFYSVGIGQISSEVPQNLSASRPQDRQFILSSKKLLLSDSGFYLCAWSVRPSGRSYNEQFFGPGTRLTVL.